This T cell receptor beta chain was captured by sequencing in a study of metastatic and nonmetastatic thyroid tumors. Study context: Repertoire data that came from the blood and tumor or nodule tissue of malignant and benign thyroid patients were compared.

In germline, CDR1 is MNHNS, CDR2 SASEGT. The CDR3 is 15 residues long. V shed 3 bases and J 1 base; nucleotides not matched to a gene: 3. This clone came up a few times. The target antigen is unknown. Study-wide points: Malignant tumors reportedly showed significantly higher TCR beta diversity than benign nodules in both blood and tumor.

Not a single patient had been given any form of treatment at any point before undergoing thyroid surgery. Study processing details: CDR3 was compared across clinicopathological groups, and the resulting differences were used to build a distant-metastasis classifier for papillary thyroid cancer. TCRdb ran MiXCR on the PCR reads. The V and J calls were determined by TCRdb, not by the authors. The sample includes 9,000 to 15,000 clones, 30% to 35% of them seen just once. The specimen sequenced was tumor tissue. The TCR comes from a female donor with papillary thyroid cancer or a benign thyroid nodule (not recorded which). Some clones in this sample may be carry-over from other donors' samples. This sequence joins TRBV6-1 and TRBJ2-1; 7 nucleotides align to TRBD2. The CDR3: CASSDWGGSYNEQFF. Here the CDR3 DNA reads TGTGCCAGCAGTGATTGGGGGGGGTCCTACAATGAGCAGTTCTTC.